This passage covers 18 T cell receptor beta chains from one sample sequenced in a study of control samples from healthy donors and cancer patients. The table came from immunoSEQ multiplex PCR; TCRdb's copy has only in-frame clones and leaves some out. The sample shows under 200,000 clones, 85% to 95% of them seen only once. Sequenced sample: blood. Receptors originate from a woman aged 55-69 years in good health.

The chain joins TRBV2 to TRBJ1-5; D not resolved. This CDR3 is built from 13 residues. Germline values: CDR1 SNHLY, CDR2 FYNNEI. V was shortened by 2 bases and J by 6 bases, with 8 bases between the two germline ends. The CDR3 spells CASSEYVSQPQHF. The CDR3 region has the DNA TGTGCCAGCAGTGAATATGTCAGTCAGCCCCAGCATTTT.

The CDR3 nucleotides read TGTGCCAGCAGTAGTCTTTCTTACAGGGGCGGGGGCAATCAGCCCCAGCATTTT. This encodes CASSSLSYRGGGNQPQHF. The gene calls are TRBV6-2 or TRBV6-3 and TRBJ1-5, with TRBD1 identical over 7 bases. Germline V CDR1 and CDR2: MNHEY, SVGEGT. With V trimmed by 5 bases and J by 2 bases, 15 bases remained unmatched. CDR3 size: 18 residues.

V is TRBV3-1 (or the pseudogene TRBV3-2) and J is TRBJ2-5; perhaps TRBD1 as D (5 bases). Germline loops: CDR1 LGHDT, CDR2 YNNKEL (reference sequence). The CDR3 is 14 amino acids. V was cut by 0 bases and J by 2 bases, with 7 bases left in between. The CDR3 DNA reads TGTGCCAGCAGCCAAGACAGGGTACAAGAGACCCAGTACTTC. It encodes CASSQDRVQETQYF.

V and J are TRBV20-1 and TRBJ1-2; D unresolved. The CDR3 has 13 residues. Germline lookup yields CDR1 DFQATT and CDR2 SNEGSKA (reference sequence). V was shortened by 3 bases and J by 3 bases, with 11 bases between the two germline ends. As DNA, the CDR3 is TGCAGTGCTAGTCCCAGGCTATACTATGGCTACACCTTC. It yields the protein CSASPRLYYGYTF.

The V and J genes are TRBV10-3 and TRBJ2-5, with TRBD2 as a possible D gene (6 bases). The CDR3 runs 16 residues. Trimming pared 4 bases from V and 5 bases from J, leaving 20 bases between. Germline CDR1 is ENHRY and CDR2 is SYGVKD. CDR3 coding DNA: TGTGCCATCAGTGTCGAGAGGTCTAGCGTGGGGGAGACCCAGTACTTC. As protein: CAISVERSSVGETQYF.

The J gene is TRBJ1-2, the V gene TRBV6-2 or TRBV6-3; no definite D call. The CDR3 runs to 15 residues. V lost 0 bases to trimming and J lost 4 bases, with 12 bases between them. Looked up from germline, CDR1 is MNHEY and CDR2 is SVGEGT. CDR3 in DNA: TGTGCCAGCAGTTACTCTGCGACGGATCTCTATGGCTACACCTTC. Translating it yields CASSYSATDLYGYTF.

The chain has TRBV3-1 (or the pseudogene TRBV3-2) and TRBJ2-6, with TRBD1 matching 9 bases. Germline CDR1 LGHDT, CDR2 YNNKEL (reference sequence). The V gene end was trimmed by 4 bases and the J gene end by 2 bases; junction bases not matched to a gene: 9. The CDR3 has 18 residues. The CDR3 here is CASSPLTGGVAGANVLTF. The CDR3 DNA sequence: TGTGCCAGCAGCCCACTCACAGGGGGCGTCGCTGGGGCCAACGTCCTGACTTTC.

The chain joins TRBV7-2 to TRBJ1-4; possibly TRBD1 for D (6 bases). With 5 bases removed from V and 8 bases from J, the gap between germline ends came to 12 bases. Germline CDR1 reads SGHTA; CDR2 reads FQGNSA. The CDR3 is 13 amino acids. The CDR3 DNA reads as TGTGCCAGCAGCATGGACAGTGCGGAAAAACTGTTTTTT. As protein: CASSMDSAEKLFF.

The rearrangement joins TRBV30 to TRBJ1-2, with unresolved D. This CDR3 is built from 11 residues. Germline CDR1 GTSNPN, CDR2 SVGIG (reference sequence). Trimming cost V 1 base and J 8 bases, with 8 bases left between them. The CDR3 sequence is CAWSGKGGYTF. CDR3 nucleotides: TGTGCCTGGAGTGGGAAAGGGGGCTACACCTTC. The complete variable domain, with remaining parts taken from reference TRBV30 and TRBJ1-2, reads SQTIHQWPATLVQPVGSPLSLECTVEGTSNPNLYWYRQAAGRGLQLLFYSVGIGQISSEVPQNLSASRPQDRQFILSSKKLLLSDSGFYLCAWSGKGGYTFGSGTRLTVV.

This sequence joins TRBV7-2 and TRBJ1-1; the D gene is possibly TRBD1 (5 bases). This CDR3 is 14 amino acids long. V dropped 3 bases and J dropped 4 bases, with 12 bases sitting between them. Germline V gene data show CDR1 as SGHTA and CDR2 as FQGNSA. CDR3 bases: TGTGCCAGCAGCTTGGAGGGGTTGACCACTGAAGCTTTCTTT. Translated, it gives CASSLEGLTTEAFF.

V usage is TRBV7-8 and J usage is TRBJ1-1; D ambiguous. With 1 base removed from V and 3 bases from J, the gap between germline ends came to 9 bases. Germline V CDR1 and CDR2: SGHVS, FQNEAQ. CDR3 length: 14 amino acids. Here the CDR3 reads CASSLEADYTEAFF. The CDR3 DNA follows: TGTGCCAGCAGCTTAGAGGCGGATTACACTGAAGCTTTCTTT.

The chain is built from TRBV5-4 and TRBJ1-4, with D maybe TRBD1 (5 bases). The CDR3 sequence is 16 residues long. Trimming took off 1 base at V and 4 bases at J, with 14 bases between the two ends. Germline CDR1 is SGHNT and CDR2 is YYREEE (reference sequence). The CDR3 DNA is TGTGCCAGCAGCTTGTCGCCGACAGACGTTAATGAAAAACTGTTTTTT. Residues: CASSLSPTDVNEKLFF.

The chain recombines TRBV18 with TRBJ2-7; 10 bases fit TRBD1. Germline V gives CDR1 KGHSH, CDR2 LQKENI. CDR3 length: 15 amino acids. V dropped 5 bases and J dropped 1; count of bases not matched to a gene: 5. Here the CDR3 reads CASSIGQGDSYEQYF. The CDR3 region has the DNA TGTGCCAGCTCAATCGGACAGGGGGATTCCTACGAGCAGTACTTC.

The rearrangement uses TRBV10-1 and TRBJ1-1, with a weak D call TRBD1 (5 bases). The germline V gene encodes CDR1 WNHNN and CDR2 SYGVQD (reference sequence). Trimming left V 6 bases short and J 1 base short, with 9 bases between. This CDR3 is 13 amino acids long. CDR3 loop: CASSGQANTEAFF. Written as DNA, the CDR3 is TGCGCCAGCAGCGGACAAGCGAACACTGAAGCTTTCTTT.

The rearrangement joins TRBV6-5 to TRBJ1-2, with D perhaps TRBD1 (6 bases). Trimming left V 0 bases short and J 2 bases short, with 7 bases between. Germline assignment: CDR1 MNHEY and CDR2 SVGAGI. The CDR3 runs 14 residues. CDR3 DNA: TGTGCCAGCAGTTACTCGGACAGAAACTATGGCTACACCTTC. Translated: CASSYSDRNYGYTF.

The genes are TRBV6-4 and TRBJ1-6, with D maybe TRBD1 (6 bases). CDR1 and CDR2 (germline): MRHNA, SNTAGT. V lost 8 bases and J lost 10, with 18 bases in between. This CDR3 has 14 amino acids. The CDR3 coding sequence is TGTGCCAGCCCCTACAGGGCTACTAGGTCACCCCTCCACTTT. It yields the protein CASPYRATRSPLHF.

The chain employs TRBV2 and TRBJ1-2, with D unclear. This CDR3 comprises 13 residues. The V gene's germline CDR1 is SNHLY and CDR2 FYNNEI. V lost 1 base and J 8 bases, leaving 11 bases between the germline ends. CDR3 in amino acids: CASSEGEAQGYTF. The CDR3 DNA is TGTGCCAGCAGTGAAGGAGAGGCCCAGGGCTACACCTTC. Together with reference TRBV2 and TRBJ1-2, the CDR3 gives the full variable domain: EPEVTQTPSHQVTQMGQEVILRCVPISNHLYFYWYRQILGQKVEFLVSFYNNEISEKSEIFDDQFSVERPDGSNFTLKIRSTKLEDSAMYFCASSEGEAQGYTFGSGTRLTVV.

The chain employs TRBV11-1 and TRBJ2-2, with D uncertain. V lost 5 bases and J lost 5, with 12 bases in between. This CDR3 spans 14 amino acids. The germline V gene has CDR1 SGHAT and CDR2 FQDESV (reference sequence). The CDR3 protein is CASSPWRITGELFF. In nucleotides, the CDR3 is TGTGCCAGCAGCCCCTGGCGGATTACCGGGGAGCTGTTTTTT.